This TCR beta chain was sequenced in a study of blood T cell repertoires in COVID-19. Across the whole study: Italy, Spain and the United States were the sources of the convalescent and acute COVID-19 samples.

Using immunoSEQ multiplex PCR, the repertoire was profiled, and TCRdb retains in-frame clones only, with some absent. The sample shows about 180,000 clones, roughly nine tenths of them seen only once. Unmatched junction bases numbered 6, after V lost 2 bases and J lost 6 bases. This CDR3 is 16 amino acids long. Germline V gene lookup returns CDR1 KGHSH and CDR2 LQKENI. Material: peripheral blood. The chain has TRBV18 and TRBJ1-6, with 8 positions matching TRBD1. The clonotype comes from a man in his 70s with active or convalescent COVID-19. The CDR3 region is CASSPSRTGRNSPLHF. For the CDR3, the DNA is TGTGCCAGCTCACCAAGTAGGACAGGGCGTAATTCACCCCTCCACTTT.